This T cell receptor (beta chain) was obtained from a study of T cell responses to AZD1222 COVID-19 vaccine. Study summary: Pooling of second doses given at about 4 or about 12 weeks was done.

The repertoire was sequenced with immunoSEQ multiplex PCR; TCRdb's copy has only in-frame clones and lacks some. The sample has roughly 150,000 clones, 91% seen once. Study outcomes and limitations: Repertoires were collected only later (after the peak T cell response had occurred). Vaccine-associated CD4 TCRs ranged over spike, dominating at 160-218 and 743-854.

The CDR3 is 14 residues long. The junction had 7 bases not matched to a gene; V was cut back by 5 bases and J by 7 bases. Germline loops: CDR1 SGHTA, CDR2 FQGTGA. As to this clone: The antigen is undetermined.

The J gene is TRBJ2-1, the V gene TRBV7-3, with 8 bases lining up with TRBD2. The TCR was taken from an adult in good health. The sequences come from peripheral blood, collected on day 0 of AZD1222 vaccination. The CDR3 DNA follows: TGTGCCAGCAGCCCAGCGGGGGAATGGAATGAGCAGTTCTTC. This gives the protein CASSPAGEWNEQFF.